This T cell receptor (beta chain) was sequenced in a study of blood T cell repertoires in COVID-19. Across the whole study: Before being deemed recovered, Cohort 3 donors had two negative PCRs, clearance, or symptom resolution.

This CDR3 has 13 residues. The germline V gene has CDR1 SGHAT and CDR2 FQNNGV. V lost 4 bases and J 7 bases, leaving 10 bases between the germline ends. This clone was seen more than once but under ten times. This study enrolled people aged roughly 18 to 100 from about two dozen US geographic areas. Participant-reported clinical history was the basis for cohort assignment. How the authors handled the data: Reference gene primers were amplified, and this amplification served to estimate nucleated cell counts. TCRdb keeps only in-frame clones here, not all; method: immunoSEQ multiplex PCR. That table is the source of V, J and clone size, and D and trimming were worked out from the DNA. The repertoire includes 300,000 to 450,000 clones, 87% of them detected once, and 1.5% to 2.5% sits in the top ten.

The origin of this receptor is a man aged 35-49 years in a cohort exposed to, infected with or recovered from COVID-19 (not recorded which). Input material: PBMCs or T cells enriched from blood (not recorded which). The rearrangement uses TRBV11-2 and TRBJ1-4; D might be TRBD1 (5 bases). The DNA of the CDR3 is TGTGCCAGCAGCTCCTGGGGGGGTGAAAAACTGTTTTTT. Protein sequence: CASSSWGGEKLFF.